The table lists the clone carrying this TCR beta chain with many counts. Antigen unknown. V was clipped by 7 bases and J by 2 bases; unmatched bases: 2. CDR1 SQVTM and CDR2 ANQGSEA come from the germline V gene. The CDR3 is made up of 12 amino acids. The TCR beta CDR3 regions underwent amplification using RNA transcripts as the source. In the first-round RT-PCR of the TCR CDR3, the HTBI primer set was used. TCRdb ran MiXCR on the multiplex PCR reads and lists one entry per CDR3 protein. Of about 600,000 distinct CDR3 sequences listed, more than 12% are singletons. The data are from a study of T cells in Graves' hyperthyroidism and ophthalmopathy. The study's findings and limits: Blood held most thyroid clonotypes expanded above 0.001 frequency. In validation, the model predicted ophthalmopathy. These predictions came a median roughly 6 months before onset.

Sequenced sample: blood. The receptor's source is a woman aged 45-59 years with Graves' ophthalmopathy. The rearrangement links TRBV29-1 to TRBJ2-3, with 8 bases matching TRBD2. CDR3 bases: TGCAGCGCTGGACTAGCCACAGATACGCAGTATTTT. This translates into CSAGLATDTQYF.